These 17 T cell receptor beta chains originate from one sample sequenced in a study of CD8 T cells in Susac syndrome. Random hexamers were used to reverse transcribe the RNA input (about 0.5 to 1 ug). TCRdb reprocessed the immunoSEQ multiplex PCR reads with MiXCR, giving one entry per CDR3 protein. The table includes approximately 270,000 distinct CDR3 sequences, around 93% detected once. The source material was CD4+ T cells from PBMCs. The receptors stem from a human donor with multiple sclerosis.

This chain joins TRBV12-3 or TRBV12-4 and TRBJ1-2, with 11 bases fitting TRBD1. V gave up 3 bases and J gave up 4 bases; unmatched junction bases: 4. This CDR3 has 15 residues. The CDR3 coding sequence is TGTGCCAGCAGTTTGGACAGGGGGCAGGTCTATGGCTACACCTTC. Amino acid sequence: CASSLDRGQVYGYTF.

The chain is built from TRBV19 and TRBJ1-2; 9 bases align to TRBD1. V dropped 6 bases and J dropped 0; count of bases not matched to a gene: 11. The germline gives CDR1 LNHDA, CDR2 SQIVND (reference sequence). The CDR3 contains 17 residues. CDR3 amino acids: CASRTDRGKYSNYGYTF. DNA of the CDR3: TGTGCCAGTAGAACCGACAGGGGGAAGTATTCTAACTATGGCTACACCTTC. The variable domain in full, with the rest retrieved from reference TRBV19 and TRBJ1-2, is DGGITQSPKYLFRKEGQNVTLSCEQNLNHDAMYWYRQDPGQGLRLIYYSQIVNDFQKGDIAEGYSVSREKKESFPLTVTSAQKNPTAFYLCASRTDRGKYSNYGYTFGSGTRLTVV.

The V gene is TRBV9, the J gene TRBJ1-1, with D tentatively TRBD1 (5 bases). The CDR3 contains 15 residues. Trimming stripped 0 bases from V and 5 bases from J, with 14 bases between. Germline CDR1 and CDR2: SGDLS and YYNGEE. CDR3 in DNA: TGTGCCAGCAGCGTAGGCGGGACGGGATTAACTGAAGCTTTCTTT. Amino acids: CASSVGGTGLTEAFF.

This clonotype was detected once. The rearrangement links TRBV5-6 to TRBJ2-7; 9 bases are shared with TRBD1. Germline assignment: CDR1 SGHDT and CDR2 YYEEEE. The CDR3 sequence is 14 residues long. V lost 0 bases and J lost 5; bases outside the gene matches: 3. The DNA for the CDR3 is TGTGCCAGCAGCTTGGGTGGGACAGGGAACGAGCAGTACGTC. Translation: CASSLGGTGNEQYV.

This sequence joins TRBV20-1 and TRBJ1-5, with 9 positions matching TRBD1. Looked up from germline, CDR1 is DFQATT and CDR2 is SNEGSKA (reference sequence). J lost 6 bases, V lost 3 bases, and 9 bases had no gene match. The CDR3 extends over 15 amino acids. In nucleotides, the CDR3 is TGCAGTGCTAGGCTACAGGGGGCTTACGGTCAGCCCCAGCATTTT. Translating gives CSARLQGAYGQPQHF.

The chain is built from TRBV9 and TRBJ1-5; 7 bases are a match to TRBD1. Germline V CDR1 and CDR2: SGDLS, YYNGEE. The CDR3 has 14 residues. V was clipped by 2 bases and J by 3 bases; unmatched bases: 2. In nucleotides, the CDR3 is TGTGCCAGCAGCGTGGGGACAGTCAATCAGCCCCAGCATTTT. Protein sequence: CASSVGTVNQPQHF.

This chain connects TRBV7-9 to TRBJ2-1; TRBD1 is a possible D gene (5 bases). Trimming removed 1 base from V and 6 bases from J, with 19 bases in between. The CDR3 has 17 residues. Looked up from germline, CDR1 is SEHNR and CDR2 is FQNEAQ (reference sequence). The CDR3 is CASSLDFRVTSGNEQFF. CDR3 nucleotide sequence: TGTGCCAGCAGCTTAGATTTCAGGGTGACCTCTGGCAATGAGCAGTTCTTC.

The rearrangement uses TRBV5-4 and TRBJ2-3; TRBD1 is a possible D gene (5 bases). The CDR3 has 15 residues. From germline, CDR1 is SGHNT and CDR2 YYREEE (reference sequence). V lost 2 bases and J 1 base, leaving 11 bases between the germline ends. The CDR3 nucleotides are TGTGCCAGCAGCTTCAAGGACACCCGCACAGATACGCAGTATTTT. Translation: CASSFKDTRTDTQYF. Supplemented by reference TRBV5-4 and TRBJ2-3, the full variable domain reads ETGVTQSPTHLIKTRGQQVTLRCSSQSGHNTVSWYQQALGQGPQFIFQYYREEENGRGNFPPRFSGLQFPNYSSELNVNALELDDSALYLCASSFKDTRTDTQYFGPGTRLTVL.

The chain uses TRBV12-3 or TRBV12-4 and TRBJ1-5; D might be TRBD1 (5 bases). This CDR3 has 18 amino acids. V lost 6 bases and J 0 bases, leaving 21 bases between the germline ends. CDR3 DNA sequence: TGTGCCAGCAGCCCTCCGACCGGGGCCGAATATAGCAATCAGCCCCAGCATTTT. This gives the protein CASSPPTGAEYSNQPQHF.

In its sample, this clonotype was seen once. J is TRBJ2-6 and V is TRBV27; D unresolved. V lost 2 bases and J lost 4, with 6 bases in between. The CDR3 is made up of 14 amino acids. Germline lookup yields CDR1 MNHEY and CDR2 SMNVEV (reference sequence). CDR3 protein: CASSLITGANVLTF. The CDR3 DNA sequence: TGTGCCAGCAGTTTAATAACCGGGGCCAACGTCCTGACTTTC. Using reference TRBV27 and TRBJ2-6 for the parts outside the CDR3, the full variable domain is EAQVTQNPRYLITVTGKKLTVTCSQNMNHEYMSWYRQDPGLGLRQIYYSMNVEVTDKGDVPEGYKVSRKEKRNFPLILESPSPNQTSLYFCASSLITGANVLTFGAGSRLTVL.

In its sample, this clonotype was seen once. V usage is TRBV27 and J usage is TRBJ2-3; D gene uncertain. Germline CDR1 MNHEY, CDR2 SMNVEV (reference sequence). The CDR3 covers 14 residues. With 5 bases removed from V and 2 bases from J, the gap between germline ends came to 11 bases. CDR3 in DNA: TGTGCCAGCAGTCCCGGACGGTTCACAGATACGCAGTATTTT. This gives the protein CASSPGRFTDTQYF.

The chain has TRBV3-1 and TRBJ2-1, with 9 bases aligning to TRBD2. CDR1 is LGHDT, CDR2 YNNKEL, per germline (reference sequence). V lost 0 bases and J lost 6; bases outside the gene matches: 6. This CDR3 comprises 16 residues. CDR3 in amino acids: CASSQERLAGSNEQFF. The DNA for the CDR3 is TGTGCCAGCAGCCAAGAGAGGCTAGCGGGATCCAATGAGCAGTTCTTC.

The chain joins TRBV25-1 to TRBJ1-1; tentative D call: TRBD1 (5 bases). V lost 1 base to trimming and J lost 7 bases, with 13 bases between them. The CDR3 loop spans 14 amino acids. In germline, CDR1 is MGHDK, CDR2 SYGVNS. The CDR3 is CASSESRWGSEAFF. The CDR3 coding sequence is TGTGCCAGCAGTGAATCCCGGTGGGGCAGTGAAGCTTTCTTT. Full variable domain (remainder filled in from reference TRBV25-1 and TRBJ1-1): EADIYQTPRYLVIGTGKKITLECSQTMGHDKMYWYQQDPGMELHLIHYSYGVNSTEKGDLSSESTVSRIRTEHFPLTLESARPSHTSQYLCASSESRWGSEAFFGQGTRLTVV.

The chain couples TRBV11-2 to TRBJ1-4; unclear D gene. This CDR3 comprises 15 residues. Germline CDR1 and CDR2: SGHAT and FQNNGV. With 5 bases removed from V and 0 bases from J, the gap between germline ends came to 10 bases. Written as DNA, the CDR3 is TGTGCCAGCAGCCAAACTCGTCCAACTAATGAAAAACTGTTTTTT. Amino acids: CASSQTRPTNEKLFF.

The sample holds one count of this clonotype. The chain employs TRBV11-2 and TRBJ1-2, with D possibly matching TRBD1 (5 bases). V lost 5 bases to trimming and J lost 7 bases, with 17 bases between them. Per germline, CDR1 SGHAT and CDR2 FQNNGV. There are 14 residues in the CDR3. This CDR3 reads CASSRRPSRGGYTF. As DNA, the CDR3 is TGTGCCAGCAGCCGTCGTCCTTCAAGGGGTGGCTACACCTTC.

This clonotype has only one observation. This rearrangement joins TRBV15 to TRBJ2-7, with 7 bases fitting TRBD1. The germline gives CDR1 LNHNV, CDR2 YYDKDF (reference sequence). The CDR3 covers 15 residues. The V segment lost 4 bases and the J segment 1 base; nucleotides outside the gene matches: 7. The CDR3 DNA is TGTGCCACCAGCATCGTGGACAGGTTGTCCTACGAGCAGTACGTC. Encoded protein: CATSIVDRLSYEQYV.

The chain employs TRBV18 and TRBJ1-1; unclear D gene. The CDR3 is 15 residues long. V was shortened by 2 bases and J by 0 bases, with 10 bases between the two germline ends. Germline assignment: CDR1 KGHSH and CDR2 LQKENI. CDR3 nucleotide sequence: TGTGCCAGCTCACCATCCTTCGACCTGAACACTGAAGCTTTCTTT. Protein product: CASSPSFDLNTEAFF.